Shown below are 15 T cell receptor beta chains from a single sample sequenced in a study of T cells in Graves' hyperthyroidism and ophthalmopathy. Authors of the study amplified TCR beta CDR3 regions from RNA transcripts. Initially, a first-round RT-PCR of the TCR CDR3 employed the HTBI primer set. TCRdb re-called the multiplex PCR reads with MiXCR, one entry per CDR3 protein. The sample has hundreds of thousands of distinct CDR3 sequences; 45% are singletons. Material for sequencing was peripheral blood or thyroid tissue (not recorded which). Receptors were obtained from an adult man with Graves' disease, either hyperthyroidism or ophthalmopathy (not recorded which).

The CDR3 loop is CASSEVEGPYEQYF. The CDR3 DNA reads as TGTGCCAGCAGTGAAGTAGAGGGACCCTACGAGCAGTACTTC. V and J are TRBV2 and TRBJ2-7; TRBD1 or TRBD2 may be the D gene (5 bases each). From germline, CDR1 is SNHLY and CDR2 FYNNEI. Trimming removed 1 base from V and 2 bases from J, with 9 bases in between. The CDR3 covers 14 residues. The full variable domain, with the rest looked up from reference TRBV2 and TRBJ2-7, is EPEVTQTPSHQVTQMGQEVILRCVPISNHLYFYWYRQILGQKVEFLVSFYNNEISEKSEIFDDQFSVERPDGSNFTLKIRSTKLEDSAMYFCASSEVEGPYEQYFGPGTRLTVT.

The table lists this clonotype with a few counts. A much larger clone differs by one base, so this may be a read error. Here the CDR3 DNA reads TGCAGCGTTCAGGGGGGCGGTGGCTACACCTTC. Translating it yields CSVQGGGGYTF. The gene calls are TRBV29-1 and TRBJ1-2, with 7 bases lining up with TRBD1. The germline gives CDR1 SQVTM, CDR2 ANQGSEA. The length of the CDR3 is 11 residues. V was clipped by 5 bases and J by 7 bases; unmatched bases: 4.

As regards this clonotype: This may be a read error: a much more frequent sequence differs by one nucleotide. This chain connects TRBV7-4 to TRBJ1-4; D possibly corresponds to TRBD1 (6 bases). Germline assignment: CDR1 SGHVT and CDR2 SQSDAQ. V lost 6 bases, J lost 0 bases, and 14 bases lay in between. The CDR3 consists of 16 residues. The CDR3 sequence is CASSQGGCATNEKLFF. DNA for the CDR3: TGTGCCAGCAGTCAAGGGGGATGTGCAACTAATGAAAAACTGTTTTTT.

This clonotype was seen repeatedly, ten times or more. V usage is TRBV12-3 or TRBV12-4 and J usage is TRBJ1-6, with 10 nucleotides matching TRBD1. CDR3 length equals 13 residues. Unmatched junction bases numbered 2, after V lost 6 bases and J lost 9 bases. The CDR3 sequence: CASRTGGLSPLHF. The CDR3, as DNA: TGTGCCAGCAGGACAGGGGGCCTTTCACCCCTCCACTTT.

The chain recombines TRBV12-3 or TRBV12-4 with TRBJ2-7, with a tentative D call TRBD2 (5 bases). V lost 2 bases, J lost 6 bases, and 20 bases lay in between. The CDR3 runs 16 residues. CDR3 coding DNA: TGTGCCAGCAGTTTATCGAGGGCCGGGTGGATCGCCGAGCAGTACTTC. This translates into CASSLSRAGWIAEQYF.

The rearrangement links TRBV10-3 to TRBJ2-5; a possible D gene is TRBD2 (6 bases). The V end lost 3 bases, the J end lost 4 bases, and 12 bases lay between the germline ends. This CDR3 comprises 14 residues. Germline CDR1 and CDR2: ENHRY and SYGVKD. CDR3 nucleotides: TGTGCCATCAGTGACCTCCGCGGGGTAGAGACCCAGTACTTC. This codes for CAISDLRGVETQYF.

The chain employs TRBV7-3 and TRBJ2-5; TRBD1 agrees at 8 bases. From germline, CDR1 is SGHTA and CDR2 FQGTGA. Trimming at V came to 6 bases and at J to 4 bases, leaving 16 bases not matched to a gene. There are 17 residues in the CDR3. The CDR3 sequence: CASSFLLDRAGGETQYF. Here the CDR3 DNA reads TGTGCCAGCAGTTTCCTCCTGGACAGGGCCGGGGGAGAGACCCAGTACTTC.

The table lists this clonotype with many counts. Written as DNA, the CDR3 is TGTGCCAGCAGCTTAGACGGCTATCAGCCCCAGCATTTT. It yields the protein CASSLDGYQPQHF. The V call is TRBV7-8, the J call TRBJ1-5; D gene uncertain. CDR1 SGHVS and CDR2 FQNEAQ come from the germline V gene. The CDR3 spans 13 residues. V shed 1 base and J shed 5 bases, with 6 bases lying between them.

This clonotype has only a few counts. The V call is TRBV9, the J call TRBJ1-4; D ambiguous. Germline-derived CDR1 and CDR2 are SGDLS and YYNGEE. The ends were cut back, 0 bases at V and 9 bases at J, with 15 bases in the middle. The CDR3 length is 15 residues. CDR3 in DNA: TGTGCCAGCAGCGTAGGAGGTGGTTTGTCCCAAAAACTGTTTTTT. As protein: CASSVGGGLSQKLFF.

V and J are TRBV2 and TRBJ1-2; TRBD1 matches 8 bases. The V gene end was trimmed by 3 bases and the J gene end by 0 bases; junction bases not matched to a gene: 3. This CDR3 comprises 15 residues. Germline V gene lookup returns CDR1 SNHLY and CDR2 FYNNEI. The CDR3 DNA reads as TGTGCCAGCAGTGATTGGACAGGGTCTAACTATGGCTACACCTTC. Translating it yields CASSDWTGSNYGYTF.

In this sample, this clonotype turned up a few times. The chain's CDR3 is CAGSKAGSGELFF. In DNA form, the CDR3 reads TGTGCCGGAAGTAAAGCCGGGTCCGGGGAGCTGTTTTTT. The gene calls are TRBV25-1 and TRBJ2-2; no clear D. The germline V gene encodes CDR1 MGHDK and CDR2 SYGVNS. CDR3 length: 13 amino acids. V dropped 11 bases and J dropped 6 bases, with 16 bases sitting between them. The full variable domain, with the rest looked up from reference TRBV25-1 and TRBJ2-2, is EADIYQTPRYLVIGTGKKITLECSQTMGHDKMYWYQQDPGMELHLIHYSYGVNSTEKGDLSSESTVSRIRTEHFPLTLESARPSHTSQYLCAGSKAGSGELFFGEGSRLTVL.

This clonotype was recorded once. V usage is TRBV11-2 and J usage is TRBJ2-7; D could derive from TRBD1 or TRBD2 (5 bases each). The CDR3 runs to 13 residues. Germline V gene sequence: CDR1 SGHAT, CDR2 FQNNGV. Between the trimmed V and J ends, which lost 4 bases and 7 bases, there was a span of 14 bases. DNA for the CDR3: TGTGCCAGCAGCTCCCGGGGCGCCGGGGAGCAGTACTTC. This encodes CASSSRGAGEQYF. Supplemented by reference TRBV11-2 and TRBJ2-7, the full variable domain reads EAGVAQSPRYKIIEKRQSVAFWCNPISGHATLYWYQQILGQGPKLLIQFQNNGVVDDSQLPKDRFSAERLKGVDSTLKIQPAKLEDSAVYLCASSSRGAGEQYFGPGTRLTVT.

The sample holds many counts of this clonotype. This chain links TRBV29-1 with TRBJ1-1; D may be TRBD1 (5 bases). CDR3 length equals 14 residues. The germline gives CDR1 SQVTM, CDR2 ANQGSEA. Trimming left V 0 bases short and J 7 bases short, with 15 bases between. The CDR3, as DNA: TGCAGCGTTGAAGATGGGGCGTTCTCGGGTGAAGCTTTCTTT. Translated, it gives CSVEDGAFSGEAFF. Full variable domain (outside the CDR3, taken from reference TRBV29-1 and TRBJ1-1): SAVISQKPSRDICQRGTSLTIQCQVDSQVTMMFWYRQQPGQSLTLIATANQGSEATYESGFVIDKFPISRPNLTFSTLTVSNMSPEDSSIYLCSVEDGAFSGEAFFGQGTRLTVV.

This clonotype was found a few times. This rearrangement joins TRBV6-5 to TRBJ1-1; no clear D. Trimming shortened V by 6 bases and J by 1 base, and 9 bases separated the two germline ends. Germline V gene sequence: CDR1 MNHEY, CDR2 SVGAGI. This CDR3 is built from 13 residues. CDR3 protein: CASREIRNTEAFF. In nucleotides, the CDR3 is TGTGCCAGCAGGGAAATACGGAACACTGAAGCTTTCTTT.

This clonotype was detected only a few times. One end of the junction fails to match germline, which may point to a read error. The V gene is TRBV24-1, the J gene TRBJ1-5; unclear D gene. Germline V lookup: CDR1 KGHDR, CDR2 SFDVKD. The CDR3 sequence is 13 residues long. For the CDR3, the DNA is TGTGCCAGCAGTGAAACGGCCAATCAGCCCCAGCATTTT. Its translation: CASSETANQPQHF.